What follows are 18 T cell receptor beta chains derived from one specimen sequenced in a study of T cell repertoires in cytomegalovirus infection. What these receptors recognize is not known. Via MiXCR, TCRdb re-called the reads, giving one row per CDR3 protein. Among about 280,000 distinct CDR3 sequences listed, roughly 21% were seen once. This material consisted of cultured PBMCs, taken from culture after CMV antigen stimulation. Every receptor here comes from a human donor in good health (CMV status not recorded). Some clones in this sample may be carry-over from other donors' samples.

This chain links TRBV5-1 with TRBJ2-5, with D possibly matching TRBD2 (6 bases). Germline V gene sequence: CDR1 SGHRS, CDR2 YFSETQ. The CDR3 spans 14 residues. V dropped 5 bases and J dropped 3 bases, with 14 bases sitting between them. CDR3 amino acids: CASSFEGLEETQYF. The CDR3 DNA follows: TGCGCCAGCAGTTTTGAGGGACTCGAAGAGACCCAGTACTTC.

This clonotype was observed a handful of times. The chain carries TRBV6-2 or TRBV6-3 and TRBJ2-1, with D perhaps TRBD2 (6 bases). The CDR3 sequence is 16 residues long. CDR1 and CDR2 (germline): MNHEY, SVGEGT. V was pared by 5 bases and J by 1 base, with 15 bases between. CDR3 nucleotides: TGTGCCAGCAGTGCCGTCAAGCGGGTTTCCTACAATGAGCAGTTCTTC. This sequence encodes CASSAVKRVSYNEQFF.

The chain recombines TRBV18 with TRBJ1-3; 7 bases are a match to TRBD1. V trimming: 4 bases; J trimming: 4 bases; junction bases outside the gene matches: 1. CDR3 length: 13 residues. CDR1 and CDR2 from the germline V gene are KGHSH and LQKENI. The DNA for the CDR3 is TGTGCCAGCTCACGGGGACAGGGAAACACCATATATTTT. Amino acids: CASSRGQGNTIYF.

This clonotype was seen repeatedly, ten times or more. The CDR3 loop is CASSVFRDADTQYF. The CDR3 nucleotides are TGTGCCAGCAGCGTGTTCCGGGACGCAGATACGCAGTATTTT. The chain is built from TRBV7-2 and TRBJ2-3; D is perhaps TRBD1 or TRBD2 (5 bases each). V shed 5 bases and J shed 4 bases, with 13 bases lying between them. Germline CDR1 SGHTA, CDR2 FQGNSA. The CDR3 contains 14 residues.

The chain employs TRBV28 and TRBJ2-5; D is perhaps TRBD2 (5 bases). In germline, CDR1 is MDHEN, CDR2 SYDVKM. The CDR3 runs to 14 residues. Trimming took 10 bases from V and 5 from J, leaving 20 bases between them. The CDR3 coding sequence is TGTGCCACCCAGTTTACGGGGTCTCGGGAGACCCAGTACTTC. It specifies CATQFTGSRETQYF.

This clonotype showed up just a few times. The V gene is TRBV6-5, the J gene TRBJ2-7; D possibly corresponds to TRBD2 (6 bases). CDR3 size: 13 residues. The germline CDR1 and CDR2 sequences are MNHEY and SVGAGI. V was trimmed by 5 bases and J by 4 bases, leaving 12 bases between them. CDR3 protein: CASSQSGRYEQYF. DNA for the CDR3: TGTGCCAGCAGTCAAAGCGGGCGTTACGAGCAGTACTTC.

The chain combines TRBV19 with TRBJ2-3; weak D call: TRBD2 (5 bases). The CDR3 extends over 15 amino acids. Between the trimmed V and J ends, which lost 5 bases and 3 bases, there was a span of 15 bases. Germline values: CDR1 LNHDA, CDR2 SQIVND (reference sequence). CDR3 amino acids: CASSAASSRTDTQYF. CDR3 bases: TGTGCCAGTAGTGCGGCTAGCTCTCGAACAGATACGCAGTATTTT.

The chain links TRBV5-1 to TRBJ2-3; no firm D call. CDR3 length: 12 residues. The V end was cut by 4 bases, the J end by 2 bases, with 5 bases between. CDR1 and CDR2 from the germline V gene are SGHRS and YFSETQ. DNA of the CDR3: TGCGCCAGCAGCCAAGTCACAGATACGCAGTATTTT. Residues: CASSQVTDTQYF. Variable domain in full (rest from reference TRBV5-1 and TRBJ2-3): KAGVTQTPRYLIKTRGQQVTLSCSPISGHRSVSWYQQTPGQGLQFLFEYFSETQRNKGNFPGRFSGRQFSNSRSEMNVSTLELGDSALYLCASSQVTDTQYFGPGTRLTVL.

This clonotype was found once. This chain connects TRBV20-1 to TRBJ2-7; 8 bases fit TRBD1. The germline gives CDR1 DFQATT, CDR2 SNEGSKA (reference sequence). The CDR3 runs to 13 residues. V was pared by 3 bases and J by 1 base, with 2 bases of the junction left unmatched. CDR3 protein: CSASGDRSYEQYV. CDR3 DNA: TGCAGTGCTAGCGGGGACAGGTCCTACGAGCAGTACGTC.

V and J are TRBV7-8 and TRBJ2-3, with TRBD2 matching 9 bases. Trimming removed 1 base from V and 2 bases from J; junction bases left unmatched: 10. Germline values: CDR1 SGHVS, CDR2 FQNEAQ. This CDR3 contains 18 residues. The CDR3 reads CASSLVVAGASFTDTQYF. CDR3 DNA: TGTGCCAGCAGCTTAGTCGTAGCGGGAGCCTCCTTCACAGATACGCAGTATTTT.

This clonotype was seen a few times. The genes are TRBV3-1 and TRBJ1-1; D might be TRBD1 (5 bases). Per the germline V gene, CDR1 is LGHDT and CDR2 is YNNKEL (reference sequence). The CDR3 is 16 residues long. V gave up 2 bases and J gave up 3 bases, with 16 bases separating them. Written as DNA, the CDR3 is TGTGCCAGCAGCCAAAGGGATGCAGGGACTTACACTGAAGCTTTCTTT. Protein: CASSQRDAGTYTEAFF.

This clonotype was seen many times. The genes are TRBV12-3 or TRBV12-4 and TRBJ1-5; possibly TRBD1 for D (6 bases). V was trimmed by 5 bases and J by 4 bases, leaving 12 bases between them. The CDR3 has 14 residues. The DNA for the CDR3 is TGTGCCAGCAGTCCATTACAGGGAAATCAGCCCCAGCATTTT. It yields the protein CASSPLQGNQPQHF.

This clonotype has a count of ten or more. The J gene is TRBJ2-3, the V gene TRBV7-8; D remains unclear. Looked up from germline, CDR1 is SGHVS and CDR2 is FQNEAQ. V lost 6 bases and J lost 6, with 13 bases in between. This CDR3 is built from 13 residues. CDR3 nucleotides: TGTGCCAGCAGTTCCTTCTATGGGGATACGCAGTATTTT. Its translation is CASSSFYGDTQYF.

This clonotype was observed many times. The CDR3: CASSSGLAGTNEQFF. CDR3 coding DNA: TGTGCCAGCAGCTCAGGACTAGCGGGCACCAATGAGCAGTTCTTC. The genes are TRBV7-9 and TRBJ2-1, with 11 bases matching TRBD2. CDR1 and CDR2 from the germline V gene are SEHNR and FQNEAQ (reference sequence). The V segment lost 4 bases and the J segment 6 bases; nucleotides outside the gene matches: 5. This CDR3 spans 15 amino acids.

The genes are TRBV7-3 and TRBJ1-4; no firm D call. V was pared by 3 bases and J by 7 bases, with 6 bases between. Germline V gives CDR1 SGHTA, CDR2 FQGTGA. This CDR3 region has 12 residues. The DNA of the CDR3 is TGTGCCAGCAGCTTCTCAGGTGAAAAACTGTTTTTT. Protein: CASSFSGEKLFF. The whole variable domain, remainder taken from reference TRBV7-3 and TRBJ1-4, is GAGVSQTPSNKVTEKGKYVELRCDPISGHTALYWYRQSLGQGPEFLIYFQGTGAADDSGLPNDRFFAVRPEGSVSTLKIQRTERGDSAVYLCASSFSGEKLFFGSGTQLSVL.

The chain has TRBV7-3 and TRBJ2-3; 7 bases are shared with TRBD2. V gave up 4 bases and J gave up 0 bases; unmatched junction bases: 10. Germline assignment: CDR1 SGHTA and CDR2 FQGTGA. This CDR3 contains 17 residues. The DNA for the CDR3 is TGTGCCAGCAGCTCGGAACCGGGACTACCTAGCACAGATACGCAGTATTTT. This codes for CASSSEPGLPSTDTQYF.

The rearrangement joins TRBV7-9 to TRBJ2-1, with 7 bases matching TRBD2. The V and J ends lost 7 bases and 9 bases, in that order; junction bases with no gene match: 18. This CDR3 contains 16 residues. Per the germline V gene, CDR1 is SEHNR and CDR2 is FQNEAQ (reference sequence). The CDR3 is CASTPMGRAEDTEQFF. The CDR3 bases are TGTGCCAGCACCCCCATGGGGAGGGCCGAAGACACTGAGCAGTTCTTC.

This clonotype was seen only a few times. This chain links TRBV30 with TRBJ1-1; D unclear. The CDR3 is 11 residues long. Germline V CDR1 and CDR2: GTSNPN, SVGIG (reference sequence). Deletions cut 3 bases from V and 0 bases from J, with 2 bases between. CDR3 nucleotides: TGTGCCTGGAGAATGAACACTGAAGCTTTCTTT. Translating it yields CAWRMNTEAFF.